These 18 T cell receptor beta chains came from one sample sequenced in a study of shared clonotypes between healthy human individuals. Repertoires were generated with immunoSEQ multiplex PCR, while TCRdb's copy carries only in-frame clones and drops some. The table records around 940,000 clones, 60% to 85% of them present only once. What was sequenced was memory CD4+ T cells sorted from blood. The subset was: CD45RA-negative fraction. The receptor set was obtained from a man aged 18 to 30 in good health.

The rearrangement joins TRBV5-1 to TRBJ2-1, with D hard to call. CDR3 length: 14 residues. With 5 bases removed from V and 5 bases from J, the gap between germline ends came to 14 bases. Germline V gene data show CDR1 as SGHRS and CDR2 as YFSETQ. CDR3 protein: CASRLRVEDNEQFF. CDR3 bases: TGCGCCAGCAGGCTGCGCGTTGAAGACAATGAGCAGTTCTTC. Filled out from reference TRBV5-1 and TRBJ2-1, the complete variable domain reads KAGVTQTPRYLIKTRGQQVTLSCSPISGHRSVSWYQQTPGQGLQFLFEYFSETQRNKGNFPGRFSGRQFSNSRSEMNVSTLELGDSALYLCASRLRVEDNEQFFGPGTRLTVL.

A single count supports this clone. The chain uses TRBV11-2 and TRBJ2-7, with 9 positions matching TRBD1. CDR1 and CDR2 (germline): SGHAT, FQNNGV. The length of the CDR3 is 15 residues. The V segment lost 5 bases and the J segment 1 base; nucleotides outside the gene matches: 6. CDR3 residues: CASSTLQGASYEQYF. CDR3 nucleotide sequence: TGTGCCAGCAGCACCCTACAGGGGGCGTCCTACGAGCAGTACTTC.

This chain uses TRBV4-1 with TRBJ2-5, with D perhaps TRBD1 (5 bases). Trimming shortened V by 0 bases and J by 3 bases, and 17 bases separated the two germline ends. CDR1 and CDR2 (germline): MGHRA, YSYEKL. The CDR3 runs to 17 residues. Here the CDR3 reads CASSQEGLSTREETQYF. CDR3 DNA sequence: TGCGCCAGCAGCCAAGAAGGTCTCAGTACCAGGGAAGAGACCCAGTACTTC.

The genes are TRBV5-1 and TRBJ2-5; 12 bases map to TRBD1. There are 15 residues in the CDR3. Germline V gene data show CDR1 as SGHRS and CDR2 as YFSETQ. V lost 4 bases, J lost 4 bases, and 5 bases stayed unmatched. CDR3 region: CASSQGQGAGETQYF. The CDR3 DNA reads TGCGCCAGCAGCCAGGGACAGGGGGCTGGAGAGACCCAGTACTTC.

This chain joins TRBV11-3 and TRBJ2-2, with TRBD1 matching over 9 bases. Germline V CDR1 and CDR2: SGHNT, YENEEA. Unmatched junction bases numbered 6, after V lost 4 bases and J lost 3 bases. This CDR3 comprises 16 residues. The CDR3 here is CASSSETGGYTGELFF. The CDR3, as DNA: TGTGCCAGCAGCTCCGAAACAGGGGGCTACACCGGGGAGCTGTTTTTT.

J is TRBJ2-1 and V is TRBV2, with TRBD2 matching 13 bases. The V gene end was trimmed by 8 bases and the J gene end by 8 bases; junction bases not matched to a gene: 6. The CDR3 totals 14 residues. Germline V gene lookup returns CDR1 SNHLY and CDR2 FYNNEI. CDR3 region: CASLWTSGSYEQFF. Written as DNA, the CDR3 is TGTGCCAGCCTCTGGACTAGCGGGAGCTATGAGCAGTTCTTC.

The gene calls are TRBV6-6 and TRBJ1-4, with a possible D match to TRBD1 (5 bases). The CDR3 contains 15 residues. CDR1 and CDR2 (germline): MNHNY, SVGAGI (reference sequence). V lost 5 bases and J 4 bases, leaving 14 bases between the germline ends. The CDR3, as DNA: TGTGCCAGCAGTCCGTCTAGGGGAAGTAATGAAAAACTGTTTTTT. Amino acids: CASSPSRGSNEKLFF.

This sequence joins TRBV19 and TRBJ1-2; D might be TRBD1 (5 bases). The length of the CDR3 is 15 residues. Germline CDR1 and CDR2: LNHDA and SQIVND (reference sequence). Trimming cost V 3 bases and J 2 bases, with 13 bases left between them. The CDR3 DNA sequence: TGTGCCAGTAGTATCCCGTACCGGGACAACTATGGCTACACCTTC. Translated, it gives CASSIPYRDNYGYTF.

The rearrangement links TRBV19 to TRBJ2-1; D is perhaps TRBD1 (6 bases). This CDR3 comprises 13 residues. The germline CDR1 and CDR2 sequences are LNHDA and SQIVND (reference sequence). Trimming stripped 6 bases from V and 3 bases from J, with 9 bases between. CDR3 nucleotides: TGTGCCAGTAGGGACAGAAACTACAATGAGCAGTTCTTC. Its translation is CASRDRNYNEQFF.

There are a few counts of this clone. The chain is built from TRBV5-1 and TRBJ1-5; D is possibly TRBD1 (6 bases). Between the trimmed V and J ends, which lost 4 bases and 3 bases, there was a span of 20 bases. CDR3 length: 17 residues. Germline CDR1 reads SGHRS; CDR2 reads YFSETQ. The CDR3 spells CASSPGDNNPTNQPQHF. CDR3 sequence (DNA): TGCGCCAGCAGCCCGGGGGACAATAATCCTACCAATCAGCCCCAGCATTTT.

V gene TRBV6-1 combines with J gene TRBJ1-5, with 7 nucleotides matching TRBD1. The CDR3 is 14 amino acids. V gave up 5 bases and J gave up 3 bases; unmatched junction bases: 4. Germline V CDR1 and CDR2: MNHNS, SASEGT. CDR3 in amino acids: CASSRQGDNQPQHF. The CDR3 DNA follows: TGTGCCAGCAGTCGTCAGGGGGACAATCAGCCCCAGCATTTT.

The chain carries TRBV28 and TRBJ2-1, with D hard to call. The CDR3 is made up of 14 amino acids. The V end lost 5 bases, the J end lost 10 bases, and 18 bases lay between the germline ends. The germline gives CDR1 MDHEN, CDR2 SYDVKM. CDR3 residues: CASSPDPATAEQFF. In DNA, the CDR3 is TGTGCCAGCAGTCCAGACCCCGCTACTGCGGAGCAGTTCTTC.

The rearrangement joins TRBV4-3 to TRBJ2-7, with D maybe TRBD1 (6 bases). Germline CDR1 is LGHNA and CDR2 is YSLEER. Trimming removed 0 bases from V and 12 bases from J, with 21 bases in between. The CDR3 is 15 residues long. In DNA, the CDR3 is TGCGCCAGCAGCCAAGAGGCTAGTGCTGGACAGCTGATGTACTTC. As protein: CASSQEASAGQLMYF.

The chain employs TRBV5-1 and TRBJ1-4; D ambiguous. The V gene lost 4 bases and the J gene lost 6 bases, with 10 bases spanning the gap. Germline V gene data show CDR1 as SGHRS and CDR2 as YFSETQ. The CDR3 contains 13 residues. CDR3 region: CASSPRTDEKLFF. The CDR3 DNA follows: TGCGCCAGCAGCCCCAGGACGGATGAAAAACTGTTTTTT.

Comments on this clone: The sample has other DNA sequences that encode this CDR3 too. The V call is TRBV27, the J call TRBJ2-1, with D tentatively TRBD2 (7 bases). The CDR3 has 15 residues. Germline loops: CDR1 MNHEY, CDR2 SMNVEV (reference sequence). Between the trimmed V and J ends, which lost 6 bases and 2 bases, there was a span of 14 bases. Written as DNA, the CDR3 is TGTGCCAGCAGCCCTGGGGGGGGGCCCTACAATGAGCAGTTCTTC. It specifies CASSPGGGPYNEQFF.

CDR3 DNA sequence: TGCGCCAGCAGCTGGACATCATCGGTCATGGCTGGGGAGCTGTTTTTT. Amino acid sequence: CASSWTSSVMAGELFF. V and J are TRBV5-1 and TRBJ2-2; D may be TRBD1 (5 bases). CDR1 SGHRS and CDR2 YFSETQ come from the germline V gene. The CDR3 has 16 residues. The ends were cut back, 3 bases at V and 8 bases at J, with 20 bases in the middle.

The rearrangement links TRBV6-5 to TRBJ1-5; TRBD1 agrees at 7 bases. The germline gives CDR1 MNHEY, CDR2 SVGAGI. Trimming cost V 6 bases and J 3 bases; bases outside gene matches: 5. The CDR3 loop spans 14 amino acids. The CDR3 here is CASSRGTVNQPQHF. CDR3 sequence (DNA): TGTGCCAGCAGCCGCGGGACAGTCAATCAGCCCCAGCATTTT.

This chain links TRBV10-3 with TRBJ2-7, with D perhaps TRBD1 or TRBD2 (5 bases each). Looked up from germline, CDR1 is ENHRY and CDR2 is SYGVKD. Trimming removed 10 bases from V and 1 base from J, with 11 bases in between. The CDR3 has 12 amino acids. CDR3 in DNA: TGTGCCACCGGGACCCTTTCCTACGAGCAGTACTTC. Translating it yields CATGTLSYEQYF.